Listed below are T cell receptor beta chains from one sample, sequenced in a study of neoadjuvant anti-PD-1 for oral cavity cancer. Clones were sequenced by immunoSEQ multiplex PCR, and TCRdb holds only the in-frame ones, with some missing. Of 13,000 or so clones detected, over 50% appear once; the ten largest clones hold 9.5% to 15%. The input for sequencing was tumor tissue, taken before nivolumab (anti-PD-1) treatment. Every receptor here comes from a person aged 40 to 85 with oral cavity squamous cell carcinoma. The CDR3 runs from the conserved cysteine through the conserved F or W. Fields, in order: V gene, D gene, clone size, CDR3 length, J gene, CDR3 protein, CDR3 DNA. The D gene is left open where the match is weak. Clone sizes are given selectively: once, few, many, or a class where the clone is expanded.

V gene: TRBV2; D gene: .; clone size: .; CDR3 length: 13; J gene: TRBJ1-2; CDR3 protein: CASSDTTPLGYTF; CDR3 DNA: TGTGCCAGCAGTGACACTACCCCCCTTGGCTACACCTTC
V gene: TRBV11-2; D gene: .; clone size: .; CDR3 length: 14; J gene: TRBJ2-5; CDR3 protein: CASSLGLNVETQYF; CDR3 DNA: TGTGCCAGCAGCTTGGGCCTAAACGTCGAGACCCAGTACTTC
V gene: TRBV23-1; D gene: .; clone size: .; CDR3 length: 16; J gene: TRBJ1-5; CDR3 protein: CASSQRLSESNQPQHF; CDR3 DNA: TGCGCCAGCAGTCAAAGGTTGTCGGAAAGCAATCAGCCCCAGCATTTT
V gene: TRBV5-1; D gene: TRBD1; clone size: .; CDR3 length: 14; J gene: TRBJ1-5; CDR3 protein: CASSSGQGDQPQHF; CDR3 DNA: TGCGCCAGCAGCTCCGGACAGGGTGATCAGCCCCAGCATTTT
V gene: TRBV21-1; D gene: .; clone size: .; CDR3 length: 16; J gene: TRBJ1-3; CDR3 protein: CASSPQDPAAGNTIYF; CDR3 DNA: TGTGCCAGCAGCCCTCAAGACCCGGCGGCTGGAAACACCATATATTTT
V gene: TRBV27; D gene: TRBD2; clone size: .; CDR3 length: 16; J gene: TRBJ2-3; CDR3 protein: CASSLRLAGHTDTQYF; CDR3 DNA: TGTGCCAGCAGTTTAAGACTAGCGGGACACACAGATACGCAGTATTTT
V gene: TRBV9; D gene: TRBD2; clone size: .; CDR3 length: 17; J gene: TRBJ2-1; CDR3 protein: CASSVGASGLSYNEQFF; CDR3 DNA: TGTGCCAGCAGCGTAGGGGCTAGCGGCCTCTCCTACAATGAGCAGTTCTTC
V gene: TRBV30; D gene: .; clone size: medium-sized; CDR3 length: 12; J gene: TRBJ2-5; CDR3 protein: CAWNAGQETQYF; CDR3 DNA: TGTGCCTGGAACGCAGGACAAGAGACCCAGTACTTC
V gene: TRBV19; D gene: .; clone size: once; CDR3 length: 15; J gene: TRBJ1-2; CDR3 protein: CASSPSLGGNYGYTF; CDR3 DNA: TGTGCCAGTAGCCCTAGCCTGGGGGGGAACTATGGCTACACCTTC
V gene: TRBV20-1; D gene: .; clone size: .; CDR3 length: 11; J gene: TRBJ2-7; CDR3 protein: CSATSRGEQYF; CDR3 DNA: TGCAGTGCTACCTCTAGAGGCGAGCAGTACTTC
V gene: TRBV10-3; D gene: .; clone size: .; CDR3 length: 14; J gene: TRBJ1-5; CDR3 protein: CAISQGLGNQPQHF; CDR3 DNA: TGTGCCATCAGTCAGGGGTTGGGCAATCAGCCCCAGCATTTT
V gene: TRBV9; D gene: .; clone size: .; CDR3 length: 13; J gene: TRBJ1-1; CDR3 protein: CASSVLMNTEAFF; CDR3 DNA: TGTGCCAGCAGCGTTTTGATGAACACTGAAGCTTTCTTT
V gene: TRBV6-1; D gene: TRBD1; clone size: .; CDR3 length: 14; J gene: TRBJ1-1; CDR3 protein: CASSIQGENTEAFF; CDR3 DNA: TGTGCCAGCAGTATCCAGGGGGAGAACACTGAAGCTTTCTTT
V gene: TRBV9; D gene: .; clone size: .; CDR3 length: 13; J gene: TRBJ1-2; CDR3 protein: CASSVDPNYGYTF; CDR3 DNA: TGTGCCAGCAGCGTAGATCCCAACTATGGCTACACCTTC
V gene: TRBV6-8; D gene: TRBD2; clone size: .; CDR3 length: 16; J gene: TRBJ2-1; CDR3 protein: CASSGTGRGAYNEQFF; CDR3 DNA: TGTGCCAGCTCAGGGACCGGGAGGGGCGCCTACAATGAGCAGTTCTTC
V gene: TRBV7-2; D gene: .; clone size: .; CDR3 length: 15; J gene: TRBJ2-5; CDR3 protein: CASSQTLGTQETQYF; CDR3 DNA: TGTGCCAGCAGCCAAACGTTGGGGACTCAAGAGACCCAGTACTTC